A single sample is the source of the 20 T cell receptor beta chains below, sequenced in a study of molecular identifiers for immune sequencing clone quantification. TCRdb redid the calling of the PCR reads with MiXCR, one entry per CDR3 protein. Here the sample spans about 97,000 distinct CDR3 sequences, more than 20% being singletons. Material: naive CD8+ T cells from blood, with Jurkat cell RNA spiked in. Subset described: FACS-sorted CD8+CD4-CCR7+CD45RA+ naive T cells. All receptors come from a human donor in good health. Some libraries in this study had Jurkat cell RNA spiked in.

The table lists this clonotype with a few counts. The chain joins TRBV19 to TRBJ1-1; D not certain. Germline V CDR1 and CDR2: LNHDA, SQIVND (reference sequence). Trimming stripped 6 bases from V and 1 base from J, with 12 bases between. The CDR3 runs to 14 residues. CDR3: CASSPDARNTEAFF. As DNA, the CDR3 is TGTGCCAGTAGCCCGGACGCTAGGAACACTGAAGCTTTCTTT.

A few counts support this clonotype. At one end the junction does not follow the germline gene, possibly because of a read error. The rearrangement uses TRBV15 and TRBJ2-7, with D unclear. The CDR3 loop spans 13 amino acids. CDR1 and CDR2 from the germline V gene are LNHNV and YYDKDF (reference sequence). CDR3 sequence reads: CASSTERGYEQYF. In DNA, the CDR3 is TGTGCCTCCAGCACAGAAAGAGGTTACGAGCAGTACTTC.

This clonotype was counted at least ten times. The gene calls are TRBV24-1 and TRBJ2-2; maybe TRBD1 (6 bases). The CDR3 consists of 16 residues. The V and J ends lost 4 bases and 0 bases respectively, with 11 bases between them. Germline V gene lookup returns CDR1 KGHDR and CDR2 SFDVKD. CDR3 DNA: TGTGCCACCAGTGAACCCGGGACACCGAACACCGGGGAGCTGTTTTTT. Its protein product is CATSEPGTPNTGELFF.

There are many counts of this clonotype. The V gene is TRBV2, the J gene TRBJ1-1, with 7 bases aligning to TRBD1. The CDR3 is 12 residues long. The J segment lost 8 bases and the V segment lost 7 bases, leaving 7 bases of the junction unmatched. Germline loops: CDR1 SNHLY, CDR2 FYNNEI. The CDR3 DNA reads as TGTGCCAGCACCAAGGGGGCGAAAGAAGCTTTCTTT. Its protein is CASTKGAKEAFF. The full variable domain, rest sourced from reference TRBV2 and TRBJ1-1, is EPEVTQTPSHQVTQMGQEVILRCVPISNHLYFYWYRQILGQKVEFLVSFYNNEISEKSEIFDDQFSVERPDGSNFTLKIRSTKLEDSAMYFCASTKGAKEAFFGQGTRLTVV.

About this clonotype: Being one base from a much bigger clone, this may be a read error. The CDR3 sequence: CAGSVDGLASTGELFF. The CDR3 DNA sequence: TGTGCCGGCAGCGTAGATGGGCTAGCGTCGACCGGGGAGCTGTTTTTT. The rearrangement uses TRBV9 and TRBJ2-2; a weak D match, TRBD2 (6 bases). The germline CDR1 and CDR2 sequences are SGDLS and YYNGEE. The CDR3 contains 16 residues. Together with reference TRBV9 and TRBJ2-2, the CDR3 gives the full variable domain: DSGVTQTPKHLITATGQRVTLRCSPRSGDLSVYWYQQSLDQGLQFLIQYYNGEERAKGNILERFSAQQFPDLHSELNLSSLELGDSALYFCAGSVDGLASTGELFFGEGSRLTVL.

This clonotype was counted many times. The junction does not match germline at one end; this may be a read error. The chain combines TRBV27 with TRBJ2-7; 12 positions agree with TRBD1. The CDR3 totals 14 residues. Germline CDR1 MNHEY, CDR2 SMNVEV (reference sequence). Here the CDR3 reads CASSPGTGGLGEHF. CDR3 sequence (DNA): TGTGCCAGCAGTCCTGGGACAGGGGGCTTGGGCGAGCACTTC.

This clonotype was detected ten times or more. This chain connects TRBV30 to TRBJ2-3, with D uncertain. The CDR3 contains 14 residues. The V and J ends lost 2 bases and 0 bases respectively, with 9 bases between them. CDR1 is GTSNPN, CDR2 SVGIG, per germline (reference sequence). The CDR3 sequence: CAWSQGYSTDTQYF. In DNA form, the CDR3 reads TGTGCCTGGAGTCAAGGTTATAGCACAGATACGCAGTATTTT. Together with reference TRBV30 and TRBJ2-3, the CDR3 gives the full variable domain: SQTIHQWPATLVQPVGSPLSLECTVEGTSNPNLYWYRQAAGRGLQLLFYSVGIGQISSEVPQNLSASRPQDRQFILSSKKLLLSDSGFYLCAWSQGYSTDTQYFGPGTRLTVL.

The sample holds a few counts of this clonotype. V and J are TRBV19 and TRBJ2-7; no clear D gene. V was clipped by 4 bases and J by 1 base, with 8 bases between them. This CDR3 region has 13 residues. Germline loops: CDR1 LNHDA, CDR2 SQIVND (reference sequence). CDR3 sequence reads: CASSKSGSYEQYF. CDR3 in DNA: TGTGCCAGTAGTAAATCCGGTTCCTACGAGCAGTACTTC.

This clonotype was recorded at least ten times. This chain joins TRBV21-1 and TRBJ1-5; TRBD1, the table's D call, was not compared with the DNA. TRBV21-1 is a listed pseudogene. The CDR3 extends over 14 amino acids. The CDR3 spells CASTRGGSGQPQHF. CDR3 DNA: TGTGCCAGCACCCGGGGGGGTTCGGGTCAGCCCCAGCATTTT.

This clonotype has a count of ten or more. The chain recombines TRBV20-1 with TRBJ2-7; D gene unclear. Germline values: CDR1 DFQATT, CDR2 SNEGSKA (reference sequence). The CDR3 runs 11 residues. The V gene lost 6 bases and the J gene lost 1 base, with 7 bases spanning the gap. In nucleotides, the CDR3 is TGCAGTGCAAGAAAGTCCTACGAGCAGTACTTC. The encoded protein is CSARKSYEQYF.

This clonotype was detected ten times or more. This rearrangement joins TRBV6-5 to TRBJ1-6; TRBD1 matches 7 bases. CDR3 size: 19 residues. The V gene's germline CDR1 is MNHEY and CDR2 SVGAGI. Trimming cost V 2 bases and J 2 bases; bases outside gene matches: 12. The CDR3 spells CASSYGGGTANTYNSPLHF. The DNA of the CDR3 is TGTGCCAGCAGTTACGGCGGTGGGACAGCGAACACCTATAATTCACCCCTCCACTTT.

Only a few counts were recorded for this clonotype. The V gene is TRBV7-9, the J gene TRBJ2-7; maybe TRBD2 (6 bases). This CDR3 is built from 15 residues. V lost 5 bases and J lost 0, with 14 bases in between. CDR1 and CDR2 (germline): SEHNR, FQNEAQ (reference sequence). The CDR3 DNA sequence: TGTGCCAGCAGCGGGAAGGACGGGAGCTCCTACGAGCAGTACTTC. It codes for CASSGKDGSSYEQYF.

This clonotype was observed a few times. The chain links TRBV3-1 to TRBJ2-1, with 8 bases identical to TRBD1. V lost 1 base to trimming and J lost 6 bases; unmatched junction nucleotides: 5. The CDR3 is 15 amino acids. Germline CDR1 and CDR2: LGHDT and YNNKEL (reference sequence). This CDR3 is CASSQGTGTANEQFF. CDR3 nucleotides: TGTGCCAGCAGCCAAGGGACAGGGACAGCCAATGAGCAGTTCTTC.

This clonotype has a single count. A much larger clone differs by one base, so this may be a read error. CDR3 sequence reads: CASSVSVGVTEAVF. For the CDR3, the DNA is TGTGCCAGCAGCGTATCCGTAGGGGTTACTGAAGCTGTCTTT. The chain recombines TRBV9 with TRBJ1-1; D possibly corresponds to TRBD1 (5 bases). The length of the CDR3 is 14 residues. Germline-derived CDR1 and CDR2 are SGDLS and YYNGEE.

The table lists this clonotype with many counts. The chain recombines TRBV7-9 with TRBJ2-3; the match to TRBD2 covers 9 bases. V lost 1 base and J lost 1; bases outside the gene matches: 6. The CDR3 has 17 amino acids. CDR1 and CDR2 (germline): SEHNR, FQNEAQ (reference sequence). The CDR3 sequence is CASSLGVASGGTDTQYF. In DNA form, the CDR3 reads TGTGCCAGCAGCTTAGGTGTCGCTAGCGGGGGCACAGATACGCAGTATTTT.

A remark on this clonotype: A read error may account for a junction end that differs from germline. V usage is TRBV4-3 and J usage is TRBJ2-1; D gene uncertain. Per the germline V gene, CDR1 is LGHNA and CDR2 is YSLEER. The CDR3 loop spans 16 amino acids. CDR3 residues: CASSQESRVSGNELFF. The CDR3 DNA is TGCGCCAGCAGCCAAGAGTCCCGGGTTTCCGGCAATGAGCTGTTCTTC.

This clonotype came up many times. V is TRBV29-1 and J is TRBJ1-3; D is unresolved. CDR1 SQVTM and CDR2 ANQGSEA come from the germline V gene. This CDR3 contains 15 residues. V dropped 0 bases and J dropped 0 bases, with 9 bases sitting between them. The CDR3 loop is CSVEERADSGNTIYF. CDR3 coding DNA: TGCAGCGTTGAAGAGAGGGCAGACTCTGGAAACACCATATATTTT.

This clonotype was detected ten times or more. The J gene is TRBJ2-3, the V gene TRBV4-1; no reliable D call. Germline V CDR1 and CDR2: MGHRA, YSYEKL. The germline V and J ends were trimmed by 1 base and 6 bases, with 11 bases remaining between them. The CDR3 loop spans 14 amino acids. CDR3 residues: CASSQVLGKDTQYF. Written as DNA, the CDR3 is TGCGCCAGCAGCCAAGTTTTGGGAAAGGATACGCAGTATTTT.

This clonotype has at least ten counts. The V gene is TRBV5-6, the J gene TRBJ2-7, with 7 bases fitting TRBD2. V shed 2 bases, J shed 2 bases, and the junction held 7 bases outside the gene matches. Germline V CDR1 and CDR2: SGHDT, YYEEEE. CDR3 length: 15 residues. DNA of the CDR3: TGTGCCAGCAGCTTAGGACCGAGCGGGGCCTACGAGCAGTACTTC. Its protein is CASSLGPSGAYEQYF.

This clonotype was recorded many times. The chain joins TRBV7-6 to TRBJ2-4; 15 nucleotides line up with TRBD2. CDR3 length: 18 amino acids. V lost 5 bases, J lost 0 bases, and 5 bases stayed unmatched. The germline V gene encodes CDR1 SGHVS and CDR2 FNYEAQ. CDR3 DNA: TGTGCCAGCAGCAAGGGACTAGCGGGGGGCTTAGCCAAAAACATTCAGTACTTC. The encoded protein is CASSKGLAGGLAKNIQYF. The full variable domain, rest sourced from reference TRBV7-6 and TRBJ2-4, is GAGVSQSPRYKVTKRGQDVALRCDPISGHVSLYWYRQALGQGPEFLTYFNYEAQQDKSGLPNDRFSAERPEGSISTLTIQRTEQRDSAMYRCASSKGLAGGLAKNIQYFGAGTRLSVL.